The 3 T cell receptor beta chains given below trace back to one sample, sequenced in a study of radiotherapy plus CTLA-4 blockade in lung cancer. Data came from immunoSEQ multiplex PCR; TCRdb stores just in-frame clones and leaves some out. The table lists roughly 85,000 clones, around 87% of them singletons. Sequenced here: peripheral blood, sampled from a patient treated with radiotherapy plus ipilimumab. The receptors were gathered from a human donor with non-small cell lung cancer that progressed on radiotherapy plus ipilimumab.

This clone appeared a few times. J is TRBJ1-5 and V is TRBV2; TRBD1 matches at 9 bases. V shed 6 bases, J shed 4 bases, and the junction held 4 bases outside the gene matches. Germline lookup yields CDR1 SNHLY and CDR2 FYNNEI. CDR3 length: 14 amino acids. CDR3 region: CASRTGQGNQPQHF. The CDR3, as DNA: TGTGCCAGCAGAACCGGACAGGGGAATCAGCCCCAGCATTTT.

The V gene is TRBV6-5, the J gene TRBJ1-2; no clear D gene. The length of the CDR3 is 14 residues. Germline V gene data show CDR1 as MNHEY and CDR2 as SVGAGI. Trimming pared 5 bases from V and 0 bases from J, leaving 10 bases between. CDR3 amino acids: CASSRAQTNYGYTF. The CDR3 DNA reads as TGTGCCAGCAGTAGGGCACAAACTAACTATGGCTACACCTTC.

The DNA for the CDR3 is TGCGCCAGCAGCTTAGGTAGGGGCCAAGAGACCCAGTACTTC. Translated, it gives CASSLGRGQETQYF. V gene TRBV5-1 combines with J gene TRBJ2-5; a weak D match, TRBD1 (5 bases). The CDR3 length is 14 residues. Germline assignment: CDR1 SGHRS and CDR2 YFSETQ. The germline V and J ends were trimmed by 2 bases and 1 base, with 9 bases remaining between them.